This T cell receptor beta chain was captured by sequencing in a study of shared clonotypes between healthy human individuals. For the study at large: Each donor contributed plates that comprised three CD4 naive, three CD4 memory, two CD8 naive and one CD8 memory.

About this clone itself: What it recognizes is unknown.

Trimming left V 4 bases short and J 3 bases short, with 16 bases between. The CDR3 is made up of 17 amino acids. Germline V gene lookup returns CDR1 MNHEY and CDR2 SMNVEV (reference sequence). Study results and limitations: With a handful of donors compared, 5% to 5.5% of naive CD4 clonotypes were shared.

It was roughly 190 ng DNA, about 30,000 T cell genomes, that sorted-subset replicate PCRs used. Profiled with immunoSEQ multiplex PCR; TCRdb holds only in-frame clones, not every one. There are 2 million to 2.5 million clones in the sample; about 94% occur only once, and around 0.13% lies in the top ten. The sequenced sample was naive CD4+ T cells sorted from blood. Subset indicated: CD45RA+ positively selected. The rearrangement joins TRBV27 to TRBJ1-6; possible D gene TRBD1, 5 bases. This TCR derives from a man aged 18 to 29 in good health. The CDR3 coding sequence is TGTGCCAGCAGTTCCCCCCGGGGGAAAAGCTATAATTCACCCCTCCACTTT. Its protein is CASSSPRGKSYNSPLHF.